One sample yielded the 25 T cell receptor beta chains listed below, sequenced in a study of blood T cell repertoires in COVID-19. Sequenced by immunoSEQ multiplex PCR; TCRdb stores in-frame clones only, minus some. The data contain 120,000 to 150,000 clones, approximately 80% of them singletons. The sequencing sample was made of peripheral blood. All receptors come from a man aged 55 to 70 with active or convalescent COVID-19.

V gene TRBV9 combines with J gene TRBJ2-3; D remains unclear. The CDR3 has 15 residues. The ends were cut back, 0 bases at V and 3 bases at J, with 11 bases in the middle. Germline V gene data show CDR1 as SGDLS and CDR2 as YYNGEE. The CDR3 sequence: CASSVVTEMTDTQYF. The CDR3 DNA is TGTGCCAGCAGCGTAGTGACTGAGATGACAGATACGCAGTATTTT.

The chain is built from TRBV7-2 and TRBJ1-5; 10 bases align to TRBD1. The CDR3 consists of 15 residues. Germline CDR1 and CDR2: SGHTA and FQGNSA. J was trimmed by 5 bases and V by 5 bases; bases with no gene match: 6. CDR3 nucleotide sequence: TGTGCCAGCAGCCTCCGGACAGGGGGAGATCAGCCCCAGCATTTT. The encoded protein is CASSLRTGGDQPQHF.

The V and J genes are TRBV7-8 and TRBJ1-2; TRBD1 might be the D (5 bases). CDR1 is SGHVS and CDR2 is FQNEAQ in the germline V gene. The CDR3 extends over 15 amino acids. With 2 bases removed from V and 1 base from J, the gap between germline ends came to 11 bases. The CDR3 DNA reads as TGTGCCAGCAGCTTAAGTAGGCAGGGTAACTATGGCTACACCTTC. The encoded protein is CASSLSRQGNYGYTF.

CDR3 bases: TGTGCCAGCAATAGCGGGAGGGCCCATTACGGTTGGTGGCCGCAGTATTTT. This codes for CASNSGRAHYGWWPQYF. This rearrangement joins TRBV28 to TRBJ2-3, with 11 bases that match TRBD2. The CDR3 totals 17 residues. V gave up 7 bases and J gave up 10 bases; unmatched junction bases: 19. CDR1 is MDHEN and CDR2 is SYDVKM in the germline V gene.

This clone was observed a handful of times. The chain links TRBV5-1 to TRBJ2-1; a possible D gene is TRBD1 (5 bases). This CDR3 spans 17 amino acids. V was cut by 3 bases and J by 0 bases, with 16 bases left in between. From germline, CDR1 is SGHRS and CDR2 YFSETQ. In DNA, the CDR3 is TGCGCCAGCAGCTCTGCGCTGTACAGGAGCTCCTACAATGAGCAGTTCTTC. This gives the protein CASSSALYRSSYNEQFF.

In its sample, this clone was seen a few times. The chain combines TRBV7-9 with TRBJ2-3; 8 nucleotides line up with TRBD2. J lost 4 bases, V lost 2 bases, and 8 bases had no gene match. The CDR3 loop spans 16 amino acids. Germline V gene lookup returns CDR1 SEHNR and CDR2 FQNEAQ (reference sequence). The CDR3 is CASSLTGTRGADTQYF. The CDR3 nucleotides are TGTGCCAGCAGCTTAACGGGGACTAGAGGGGCAGATACGCAGTATTTT. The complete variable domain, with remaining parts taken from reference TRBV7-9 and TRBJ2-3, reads DTGVSQNPRHKITKRGQNVTFRCDPISEHNRLYWYRQTLGQGPEFLTYFQNEAQLEKSRLLSDRFSAERPKGSFSTLEIQRTEQGDSAMYLCASSLTGTRGADTQYFGPGTRLTVL.

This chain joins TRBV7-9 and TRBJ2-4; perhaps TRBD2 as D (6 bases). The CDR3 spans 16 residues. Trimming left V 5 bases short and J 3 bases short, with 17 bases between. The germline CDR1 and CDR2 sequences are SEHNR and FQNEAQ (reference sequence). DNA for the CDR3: TGTGCCAGCAGCGCAGGTTTGGGAGGATTCAAAAACATTCAGTACTTC. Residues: CASSAGLGGFKNIQYF.

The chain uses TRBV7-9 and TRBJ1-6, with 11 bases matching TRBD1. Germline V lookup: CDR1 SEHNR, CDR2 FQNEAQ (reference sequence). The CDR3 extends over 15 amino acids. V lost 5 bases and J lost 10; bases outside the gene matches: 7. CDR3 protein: CASSPRDRGRSPLHF. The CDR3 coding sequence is TGTGCCAGCAGCCCCCGGGACAGGGGGAGATCACCCCTCCACTTT. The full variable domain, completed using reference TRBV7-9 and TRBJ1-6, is DTGVSQNPRHKITKRGQNVTFRCDPISEHNRLYWYRQTLGQGPEFLTYFQNEAQLEKSRLLSDRFSAERPKGSFSTLEIQRTEQGDSAMYLCASSPRDRGRSPLHFGNGTRLTVT.

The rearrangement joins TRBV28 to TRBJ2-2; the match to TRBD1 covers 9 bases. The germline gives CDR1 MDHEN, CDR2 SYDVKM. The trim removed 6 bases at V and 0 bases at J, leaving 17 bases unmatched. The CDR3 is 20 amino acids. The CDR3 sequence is CASSTREGDRVETNTGELFF. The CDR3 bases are TGTGCCAGCAGCACTCGCGAAGGGGACAGGGTGGAGACGAACACCGGGGAGCTGTTTTTT. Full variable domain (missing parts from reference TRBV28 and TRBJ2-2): DVKVTQSSRYLVKRTGEKVFLECVQDMDHENMFWYRQDPGLGLRLIYFSYDVKMKEKGDIPEGYSVSREKKERFSLILESASTNQTSMYLCASSTREGDRVETNTGELFFGEGSRLTVL.

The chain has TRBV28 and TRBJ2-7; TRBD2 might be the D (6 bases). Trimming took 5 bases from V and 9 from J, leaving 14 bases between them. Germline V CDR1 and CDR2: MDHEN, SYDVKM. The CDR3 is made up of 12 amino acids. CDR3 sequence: CASSAGAAGQYF. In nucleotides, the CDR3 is TGTGCCAGCAGTGCAGGAGCAGCGGGGCAGTACTTC.

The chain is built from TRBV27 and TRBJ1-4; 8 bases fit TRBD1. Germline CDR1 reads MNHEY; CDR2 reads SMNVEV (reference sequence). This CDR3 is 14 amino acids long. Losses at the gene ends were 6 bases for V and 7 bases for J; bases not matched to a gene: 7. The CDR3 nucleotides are TGTGCCAGCAGCTCAGACAGGGGAGGTGAAAAACTGTTTTTT. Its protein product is CASSSDRGGEKLFF.

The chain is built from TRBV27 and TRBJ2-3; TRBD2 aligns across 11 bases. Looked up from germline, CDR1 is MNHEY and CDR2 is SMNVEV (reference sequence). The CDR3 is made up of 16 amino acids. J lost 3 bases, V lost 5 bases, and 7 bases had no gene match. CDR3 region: CASSPTTSGVTDTQYF. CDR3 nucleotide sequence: TGTGCCAGCAGTCCCACGACTAGCGGGGTGACAGATACGCAGTATTTT.

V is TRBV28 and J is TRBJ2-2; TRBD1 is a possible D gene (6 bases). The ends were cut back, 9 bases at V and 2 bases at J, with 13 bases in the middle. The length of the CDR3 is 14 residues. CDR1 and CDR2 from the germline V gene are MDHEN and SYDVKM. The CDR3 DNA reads TGTGCCAGTTCCGGGACACCAAACACCGGGGAGCTGTTTTTT. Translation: CASSGTPNTGELFF.

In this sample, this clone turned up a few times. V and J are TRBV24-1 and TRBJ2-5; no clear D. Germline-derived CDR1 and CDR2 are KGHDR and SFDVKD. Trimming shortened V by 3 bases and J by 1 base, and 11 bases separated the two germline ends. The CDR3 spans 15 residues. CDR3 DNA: TGTGCCACCAGTGATCCATCAGATTCCCAAGAGACCCAGTACTTC. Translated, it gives CATSDPSDSQETQYF.

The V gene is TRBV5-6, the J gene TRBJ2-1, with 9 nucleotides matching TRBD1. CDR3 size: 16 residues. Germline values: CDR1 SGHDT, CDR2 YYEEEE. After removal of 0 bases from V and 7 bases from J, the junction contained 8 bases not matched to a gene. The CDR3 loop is CASSLVWTGDGNEQFF. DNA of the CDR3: TGTGCCAGCAGCTTGGTTTGGACAGGGGATGGGAATGAGCAGTTCTTC.

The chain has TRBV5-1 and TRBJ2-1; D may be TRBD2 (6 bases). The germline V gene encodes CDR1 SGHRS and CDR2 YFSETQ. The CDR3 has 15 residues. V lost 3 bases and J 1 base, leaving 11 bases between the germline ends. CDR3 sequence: CASSSNGGSYNEQFF. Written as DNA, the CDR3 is TGCGCCAGCAGCTCCAACGGGGGATCCTACAATGAGCAGTTCTTC.

The CDR3 sequence is CASSQQQGDPQHF. Written as DNA, the CDR3 is TGTGCCAGCAGCCAACAACAGGGAGACCCCCAGCATTTT. The chain carries TRBV4-2 and TRBJ1-5; D perhaps matches TRBD1 (6 bases). V was trimmed by 2 bases and J by 10 bases, leaving 12 bases between them. The CDR3 has 13 amino acids. Germline CDR1 LGHNA, CDR2 YNFKEQ.

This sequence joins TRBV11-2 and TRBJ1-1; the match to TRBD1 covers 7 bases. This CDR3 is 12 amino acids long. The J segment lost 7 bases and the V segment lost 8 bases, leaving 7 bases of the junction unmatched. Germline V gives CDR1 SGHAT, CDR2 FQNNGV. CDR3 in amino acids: CASSGTAIEAFF. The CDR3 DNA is TGTGCCAGCTCCGGGACAGCTATTGAAGCTTTCTTT.

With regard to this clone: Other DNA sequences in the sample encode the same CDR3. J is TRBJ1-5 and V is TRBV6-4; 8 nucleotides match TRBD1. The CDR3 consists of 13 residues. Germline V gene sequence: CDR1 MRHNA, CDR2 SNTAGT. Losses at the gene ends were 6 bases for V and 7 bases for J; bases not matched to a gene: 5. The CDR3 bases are TGTGCCAGCAGCGTAGACAGGGGCCAGCCCCAGCATTTT. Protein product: CASSVDRGQPQHF.

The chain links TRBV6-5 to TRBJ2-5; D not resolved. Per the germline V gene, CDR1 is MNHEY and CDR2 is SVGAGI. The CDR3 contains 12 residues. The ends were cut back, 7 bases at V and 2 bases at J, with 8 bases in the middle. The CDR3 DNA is TGTGCCAGCAACGGGTTTCAAGAGACCCAGTACTTC. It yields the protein CASNGFQETQYF.

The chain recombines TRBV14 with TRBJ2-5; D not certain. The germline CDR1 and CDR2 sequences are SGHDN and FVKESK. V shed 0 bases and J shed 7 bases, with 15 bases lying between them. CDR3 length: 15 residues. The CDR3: CASSQDVGRFGTQYF. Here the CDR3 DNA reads TGTGCCAGCAGCCAAGATGTGGGCCGCTTCGGGACCCAGTACTTC.

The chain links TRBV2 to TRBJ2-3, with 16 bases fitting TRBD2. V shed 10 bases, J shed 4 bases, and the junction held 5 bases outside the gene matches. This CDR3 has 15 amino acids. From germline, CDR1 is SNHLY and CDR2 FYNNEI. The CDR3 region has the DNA TGTGCCACCGAGGGGACTAGCGGGAGGGCAGATACGCAGTATTTT. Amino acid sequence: CATEGTSGRADTQYF.

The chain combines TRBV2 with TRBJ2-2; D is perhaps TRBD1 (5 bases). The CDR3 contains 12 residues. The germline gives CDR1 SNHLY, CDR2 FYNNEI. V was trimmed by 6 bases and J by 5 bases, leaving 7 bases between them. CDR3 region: CASRGRTGELFF. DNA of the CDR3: TGTGCCAGCAGGGGGCGAACCGGGGAGCTGTTTTTT.

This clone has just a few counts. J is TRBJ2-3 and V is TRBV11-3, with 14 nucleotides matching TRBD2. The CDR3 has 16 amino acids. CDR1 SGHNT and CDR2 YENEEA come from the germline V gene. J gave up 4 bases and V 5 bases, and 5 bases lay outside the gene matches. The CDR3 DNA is TGTGCCAGCAGCCGGGGGACTAGCGGGAGATCAGATACGCAGTATTTT. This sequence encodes CASSRGTSGRSDTQYF. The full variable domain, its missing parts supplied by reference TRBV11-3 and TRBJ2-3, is EAGVVQSPRYKIIEKKQPVAFWCNPISGHNTLYWYLQNLGQGPELLIRYENEEAVDDSQLPKDRFSAERLKGVDSTLKIQPAELGDSAVYLCASSRGTSGRSDTQYFGPGTRLTVL.

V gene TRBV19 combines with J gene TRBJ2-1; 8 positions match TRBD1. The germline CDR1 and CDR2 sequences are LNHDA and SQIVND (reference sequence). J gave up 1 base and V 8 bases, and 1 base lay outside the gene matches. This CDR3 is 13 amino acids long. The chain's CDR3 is CASRQGSYNEQFF. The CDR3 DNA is TGTGCCAGTCGACAGGGGTCCTACAATGAGCAGTTCTTC.